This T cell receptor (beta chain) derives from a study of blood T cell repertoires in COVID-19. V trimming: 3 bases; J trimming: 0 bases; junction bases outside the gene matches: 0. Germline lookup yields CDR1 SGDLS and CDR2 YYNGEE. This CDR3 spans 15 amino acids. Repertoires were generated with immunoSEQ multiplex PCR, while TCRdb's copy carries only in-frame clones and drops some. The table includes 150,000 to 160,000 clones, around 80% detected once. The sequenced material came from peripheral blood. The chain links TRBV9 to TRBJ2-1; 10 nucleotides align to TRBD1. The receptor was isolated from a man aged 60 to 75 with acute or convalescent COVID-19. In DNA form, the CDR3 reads TGTGCCAGCAGCGGACAGGGGGCCTCCTACAATGAGCAGTTCTTC. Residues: CASSGQGASYNEQFF. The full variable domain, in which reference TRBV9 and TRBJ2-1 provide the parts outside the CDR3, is DSGVTQTPKHLITATGQRVTLRCSPRSGDLSVYWYQQSLDQGLQFLIQYYNGEERAKGNILERFSAQQFPDLHSELNLSSLELGDSALYFCASSGQGASYNEQFFGPGTRLTVL.